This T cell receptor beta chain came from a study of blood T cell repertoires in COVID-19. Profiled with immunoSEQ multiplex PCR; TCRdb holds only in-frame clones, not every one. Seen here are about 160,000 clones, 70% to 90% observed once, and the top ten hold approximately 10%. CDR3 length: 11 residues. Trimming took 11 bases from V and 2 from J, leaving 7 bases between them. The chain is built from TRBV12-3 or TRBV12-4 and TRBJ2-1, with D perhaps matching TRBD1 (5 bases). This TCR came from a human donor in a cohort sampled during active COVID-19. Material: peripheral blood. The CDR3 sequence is CAQGAYNEQFF. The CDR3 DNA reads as TGTGCCCAGGGTGCCTACAATGAGCAGTTCTTC.